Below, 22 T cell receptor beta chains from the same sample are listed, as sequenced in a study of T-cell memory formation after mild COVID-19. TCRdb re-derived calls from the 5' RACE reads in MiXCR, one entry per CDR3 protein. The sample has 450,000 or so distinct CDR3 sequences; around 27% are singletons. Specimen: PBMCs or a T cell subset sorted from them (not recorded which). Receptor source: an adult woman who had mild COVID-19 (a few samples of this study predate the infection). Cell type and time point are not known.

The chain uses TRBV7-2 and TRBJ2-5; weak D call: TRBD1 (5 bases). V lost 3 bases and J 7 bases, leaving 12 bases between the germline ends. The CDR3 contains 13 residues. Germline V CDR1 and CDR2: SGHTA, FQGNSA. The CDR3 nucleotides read TGTGCCAGCAGCTTCTTGGGGCCGGGGACCCAGTACTTC. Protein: CASSFLGPGTQYF. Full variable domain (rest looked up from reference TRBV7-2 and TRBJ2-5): GAGVSQSPSNKVTEKGKDVELRCDPISGHTALYWYRQSLGQGLEFLIYFQGNSAPDKSGLPSDRFSAERTGGSVSTLTIQRTQQEDSAVYLCASSFLGPGTQYFGPGTRLLVL.

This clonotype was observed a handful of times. CDR3 DNA sequence: TGTGCCAGCAGTCACTCCACAGGGCAATGGCAGTACTTC. Translated: CASSHSTGQWQYF. The chain joins TRBV27 to TRBJ2-7; D is perhaps TRBD1 (6 bases). The CDR3 totals 13 residues. Germline lookup yields CDR1 MNHEY and CDR2 SMNVEV (reference sequence). Trimming shortened V by 5 bases and J by 9 bases, and 17 bases separated the two germline ends.

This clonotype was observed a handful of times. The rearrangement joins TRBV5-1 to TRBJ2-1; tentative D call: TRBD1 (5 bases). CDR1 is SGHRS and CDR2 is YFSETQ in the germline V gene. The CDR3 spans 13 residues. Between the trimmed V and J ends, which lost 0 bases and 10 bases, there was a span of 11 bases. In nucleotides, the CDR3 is TGCGCCAGCAGCTTGGAAGGGGCGATGGAGCAGTTCTTC. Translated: CASSLEGAMEQFF.

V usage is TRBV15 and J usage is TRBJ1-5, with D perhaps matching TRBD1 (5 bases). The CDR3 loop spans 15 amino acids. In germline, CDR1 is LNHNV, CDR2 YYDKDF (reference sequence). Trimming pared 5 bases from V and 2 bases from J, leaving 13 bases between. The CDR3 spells CATSRDSSGNQPQHF. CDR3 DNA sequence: TGTGCCACCAGCCGCGACAGCTCAGGCAATCAGCCCCAGCATTTT.

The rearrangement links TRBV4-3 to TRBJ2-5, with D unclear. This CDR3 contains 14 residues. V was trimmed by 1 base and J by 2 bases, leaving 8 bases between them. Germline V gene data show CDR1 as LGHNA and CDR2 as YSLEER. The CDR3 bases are TGCGCCAGCAGCCAAGTTTGGGGACAAGAGACCCAGTACTTC. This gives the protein CASSQVWGQETQYF.

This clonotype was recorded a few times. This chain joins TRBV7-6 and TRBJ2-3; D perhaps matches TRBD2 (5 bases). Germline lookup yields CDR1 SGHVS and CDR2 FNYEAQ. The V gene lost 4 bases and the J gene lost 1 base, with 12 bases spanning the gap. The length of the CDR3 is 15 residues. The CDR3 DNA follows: TGTGCCAGCAGCTCCCAACGAGGGCGCACAGATACGCAGTATTTT. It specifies CASSSQRGRTDTQYF.

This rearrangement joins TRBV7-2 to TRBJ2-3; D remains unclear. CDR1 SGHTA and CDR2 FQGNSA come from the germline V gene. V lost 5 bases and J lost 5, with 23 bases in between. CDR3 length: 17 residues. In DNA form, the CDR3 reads TGTGCCAGCAGCCTATCCGACGGACGGGCATCTGGAGATACGCAGTATTTT. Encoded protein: CASSLSDGRASGDTQYF.

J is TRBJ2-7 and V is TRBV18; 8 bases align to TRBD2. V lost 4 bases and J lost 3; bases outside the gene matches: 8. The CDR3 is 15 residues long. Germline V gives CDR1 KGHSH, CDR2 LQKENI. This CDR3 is CASSRTGTRSYEQYF. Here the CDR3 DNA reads TGTGCCAGCTCACGGACCGGGACTAGAAGCTACGAGCAGTACTTC. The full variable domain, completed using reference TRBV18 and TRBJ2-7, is NAGVMQNPRHLVRRRGQEARLRCSPMKGHSHVYWYRQLPEEGLKFMVYLQKENIIDESGMPKERFSAEFPKEGPSILRIQQVVRGDSAAYFCASSRTGTRSYEQYFGPGTRLTVT.

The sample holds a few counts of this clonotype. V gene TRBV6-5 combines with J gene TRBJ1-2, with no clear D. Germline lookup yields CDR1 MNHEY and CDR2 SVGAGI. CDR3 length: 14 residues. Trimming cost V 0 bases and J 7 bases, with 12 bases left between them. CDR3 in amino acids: CASSYSIGGLGYTF. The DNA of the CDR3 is TGTGCCAGCAGTTACTCGATAGGCGGACTTGGCTACACCTTC.

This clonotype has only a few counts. The chain's CDR3 is CASSEGTGNTIYF. The CDR3 region has the DNA TGCGCCAGCAGCGAAGGAACTGGAAACACCATATATTTT. V gene TRBV5-1 combines with J gene TRBJ1-3; D unclear. The CDR3 consists of 13 residues. Trimming removed 4 bases at V and 2 bases at J, with 7 bases between. Germline lookup yields CDR1 SGHRS and CDR2 YFSETQ.

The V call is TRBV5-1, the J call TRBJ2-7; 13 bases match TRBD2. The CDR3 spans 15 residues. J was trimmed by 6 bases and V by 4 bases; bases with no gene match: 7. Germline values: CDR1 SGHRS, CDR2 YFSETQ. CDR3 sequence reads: CASSPGLAGVPEQYF. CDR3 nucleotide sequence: TGCGCCAGCAGCCCTGGACTAGCGGGAGTCCCCGAGCAGTACTTC.

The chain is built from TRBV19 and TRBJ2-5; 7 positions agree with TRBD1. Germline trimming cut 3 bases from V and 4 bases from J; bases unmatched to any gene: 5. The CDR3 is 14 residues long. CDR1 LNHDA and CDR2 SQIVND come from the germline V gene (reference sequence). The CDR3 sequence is CASSIHAGGETQYF. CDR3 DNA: TGTGCCAGTAGTATTCACGCAGGGGGAGAGACCCAGTACTTC.

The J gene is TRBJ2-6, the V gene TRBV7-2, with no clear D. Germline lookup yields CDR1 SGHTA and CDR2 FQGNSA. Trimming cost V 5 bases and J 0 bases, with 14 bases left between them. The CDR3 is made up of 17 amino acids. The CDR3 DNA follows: TGTGCCAGCAGCCCTACGTTACATAGCTCTGGGGCCAACGTCCTGACTTTC. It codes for CASSPTLHSSGANVLTF.

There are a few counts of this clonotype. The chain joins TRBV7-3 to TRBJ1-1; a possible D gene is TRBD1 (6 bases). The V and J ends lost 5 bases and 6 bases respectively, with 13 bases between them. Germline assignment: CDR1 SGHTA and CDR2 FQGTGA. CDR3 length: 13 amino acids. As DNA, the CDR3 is TGTGCCAGCAGCGTACAGGGCGCTCCTGAAGCTTTCTTT. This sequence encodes CASSVQGAPEAFF.

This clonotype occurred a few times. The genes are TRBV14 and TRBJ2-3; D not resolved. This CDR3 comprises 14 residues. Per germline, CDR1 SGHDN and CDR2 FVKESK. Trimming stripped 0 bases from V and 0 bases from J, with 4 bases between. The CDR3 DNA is TGTGCCAGCAGCCAAGAACGGAGCACAGATACGCAGTATTTT. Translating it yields CASSQERSTDTQYF.

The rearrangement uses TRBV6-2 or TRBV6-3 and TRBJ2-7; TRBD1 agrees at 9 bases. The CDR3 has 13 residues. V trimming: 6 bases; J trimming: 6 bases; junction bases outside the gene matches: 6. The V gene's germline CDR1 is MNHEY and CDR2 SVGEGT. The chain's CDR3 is CASRQTGGSEQYF. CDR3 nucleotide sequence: TGTGCCAGCAGACAAACAGGGGGCAGCGAGCAGTACTTC.

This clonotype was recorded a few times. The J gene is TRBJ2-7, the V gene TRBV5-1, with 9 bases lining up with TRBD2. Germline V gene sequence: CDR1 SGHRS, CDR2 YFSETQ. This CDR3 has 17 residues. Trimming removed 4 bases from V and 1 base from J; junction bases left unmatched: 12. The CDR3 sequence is CASSIAGVGVGSYEQYF. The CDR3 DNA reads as TGCGCCAGCAGCATAGCGGGAGTGGGGGTCGGATCCTACGAGCAGTACTTC.

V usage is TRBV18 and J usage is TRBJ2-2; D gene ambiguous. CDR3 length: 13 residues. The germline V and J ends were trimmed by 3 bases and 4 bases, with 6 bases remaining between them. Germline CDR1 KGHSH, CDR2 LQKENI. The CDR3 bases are TGTGCCAGCTCACCTGACACCACCGGGGAGCTGTTTTTT. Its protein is CASSPDTTGELFF.

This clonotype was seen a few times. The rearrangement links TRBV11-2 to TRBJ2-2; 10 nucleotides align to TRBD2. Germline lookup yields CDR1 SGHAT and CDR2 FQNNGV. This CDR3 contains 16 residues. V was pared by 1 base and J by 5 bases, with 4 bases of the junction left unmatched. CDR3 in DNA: TGTGCCAGCAGCTTAGTCCTAGCGGGAGTTACCGGGGAGCTGTTTTTT. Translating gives CASSLVLAGVTGELFF.

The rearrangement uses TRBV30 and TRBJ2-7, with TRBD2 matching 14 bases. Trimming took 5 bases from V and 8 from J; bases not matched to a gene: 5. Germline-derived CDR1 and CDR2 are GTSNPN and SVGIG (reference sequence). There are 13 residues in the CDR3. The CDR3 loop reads CAWGTSGSFKQYF. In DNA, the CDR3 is TGTGCCTGGGGGACTAGCGGGAGTTTCAAGCAGTACTTC.

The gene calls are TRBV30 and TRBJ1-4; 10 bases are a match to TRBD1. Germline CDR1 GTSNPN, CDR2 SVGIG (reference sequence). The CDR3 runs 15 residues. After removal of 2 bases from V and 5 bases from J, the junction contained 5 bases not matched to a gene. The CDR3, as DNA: TGTGCCTGGAGTAAAGGGACAGGGGCGAATGAAAAACTGTTTTTT. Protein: CAWSKGTGANEKLFF.

The CDR3 DNA reads TGCGCCAGCAGCGCGCTGACAGGAAAGAACACTGAAGCTTTCTTT. Its protein is CASSALTGKNTEAFF. V usage is TRBV5-1 and J usage is TRBJ1-1; D may be TRBD1 (6 bases). The CDR3 spans 15 residues. Germline V gene lookup returns CDR1 SGHRS and CDR2 YFSETQ. V lost 4 bases and J lost 1, with 14 bases in between.